This T cell receptor beta chain was found in a study of T cells expressing NK-cell markers. The wider study: Seven of eight sequenced donors tested HCMV-seropositive; one tested seronegative. Study-level findings and limits: It remained uncertain whether the expanded NKG2C+ T cell clones were specific for HCMV antigens. One observes that, in a handful of donors, these clonotypes were also the leading ones within the CD3+CD56-NKG2C+ fraction.

The V gene's germline CDR1 is WNHNN and CDR2 SYGVQD (reference sequence). The CDR3 is 15 residues long. The TCR beta cDNA came from 5'RACE template switching with UMIs. TCRdb reanalyzed the 5' RACE reads and collapses them to one entry per CDR3 protein, without DNA. In total, the table holds hundreds of thousands of distinct CDR3 sequences. For this clonotype: As yet, its antigen is unknown.

The genes are TRBV10-1 and TRBJ2-1; the TRBD2 assignment by TCRdb is unverifiable without DNA. What was sequenced was blood T cells: a sorted CD56 or NKG2C T cell subset, CD4+ or CD8+ T cells, or bulk PBMC T cells (not recorded which). The TCR originated in a man aged 18 to 29 in good health. The chain's CDR3 is CASSETGGHDNEQFF.